A selection of T cell receptor beta chains follows, all from one sample in a study of Graves' ophthalmopathy and Graves' hyperthyroidism. Using its own MiXCR run on the multiplex PCR reads, TCRdb lists one record per CDR3 protein. This sample carries approximately 700,000 distinct CDR3 sequences, roughly two fifths of them seen once, and the ten largest clones take 3% to 4%. Sequencing was carried out using peripheral blood. The receptors stem from an adult man with Graves' ophthalmopathy. CDR3s include the opening cysteine and the closing phenylalanine or tryptophan. The D gene is left open where the match is weak. A clone size is listed for some rows: how often the clone was seen (once, few, many), or a class if it is expanded.

cdr3_aa: CASSEVPDGYTEAFF
cdr3_nt: TGTGCCAGCAGTGAAGTCCCGGACGGTTACACTGAAGCTTTCTTT
v_call: TRBV10-3
clone_size: few
d_call: .
j_call: TRBJ1-1

cdr3_aa: CATADIGNQPQHF
cdr3_nt: TGTGCCACAGCGGACATAGGCAATCAGCCCCAGCATTTT
v_call: TRBV10-3
clone_size: .
d_call: .
j_call: TRBJ1-5

cdr3_aa: CASSVGSLGNTF
cdr3_nt: TGTGCCAGCAGCGTAGGCAGTCTTGGAAACACCTTC
v_call: TRBV9
clone_size: .
d_call: .
j_call: TRBJ1-2

cdr3_aa: CASSALNSPLHF
cdr3_nt: TGTGCCAGCAGTGCACTAAATTCACCCCTCCACTTT
v_call: TRBV2
clone_size: .
d_call: .
j_call: TRBJ1-6

cdr3_aa: CASSPHEGGVEKLFF
cdr3_nt: TGTGCCAGCAGCCCACACGAAGGCGGAGTTGAAAAACTGTTTTTT
v_call: TRBV7-9
clone_size: many
d_call: .
j_call: TRBJ1-4

cdr3_aa: CASCHERGGPGANVLTF
cdr3_nt: TGTGCCAGCTGCCATGAAAGGGGGGGTCCTGGGGCCAACGTCCTGACTTTC
v_call: TRBV7-9
clone_size: many
d_call: .
j_call: TRBJ2-6

cdr3_aa: CASSLIRGSVNYGYTF
cdr3_nt: TGCGCCAGCAGCTTGATCCGTGGCAGCGTTAACTATGGCTACACCTTC
v_call: TRBV5-1
clone_size: many
d_call: .
j_call: TRBJ1-2

cdr3_aa: CAIKQENYGYTF
cdr3_nt: TGTGCCATCAAGCAGGAGAACTATGGCTACACCTTC
v_call: TRBV10-3
clone_size: .
d_call: .
j_call: TRBJ1-2

cdr3_aa: CASSETPTTEPQHF
cdr3_nt: TGTGCCAGCAGTGAAACTCCGACGACGGAGCCCCAGCATTTT
v_call: TRBV25-1
clone_size: .
d_call: .
j_call: TRBJ1-5

cdr3_aa: CASSQAGFRNSPLHF
cdr3_nt: TGTGCCAGCAGCCAAGCAGGGTTTCGTAATTCACCCCTCCACTTT
v_call: TRBV4-2
clone_size: few
d_call: .
j_call: TRBJ1-6

cdr3_aa: CATREGRSGANVLTF
cdr3_nt: TGTGCCACCAGAGAGGGACGCTCTGGGGCCAACGTCCTGACTTTC
v_call: TRBV24-1
clone_size: .
d_call: .
j_call: TRBJ2-6

cdr3_aa: CASRAGTRRIPETQYF
cdr3_nt: TGTGCCAGCAGGGCCGGGACCCGCCGGATCCCGGAGACCCAGTACTTC
v_call: TRBV7-9
clone_size: many
d_call: .
j_call: TRBJ2-5

cdr3_aa: CSARRVAGGDNVLTF
cdr3_nt: TGCAGCGCCCGGCGCGTAGCGGGAGGAGACAACGTCCTGACTTTC
v_call: TRBV29-1
clone_size: .
d_call: TRBD2
j_call: TRBJ2-6

cdr3_aa: CASNSPLHF
cdr3_nt: TGTGCCAGTAATTCACCCCTCCACTTT
v_call: TRBV19
clone_size: many
d_call: .
j_call: TRBJ1-6

cdr3_aa: CSALTFPGNTIYF
cdr3_nt: TGCAGTGCTTTAACTTTCCCTGGAAACACCATATATTTT
v_call: TRBV20-1
clone_size: .
d_call: .
j_call: TRBJ1-3

cdr3_aa: CAISESDRGLGEQFF
cdr3_nt: TGTGCCATCAGTGAGTCGGACAGGGGGCTCGGTGAGCAGTTCTTC
v_call: TRBV10-3
clone_size: .
d_call: TRBD1
j_call: TRBJ2-1

cdr3_aa: CASSSAGTGYNEQFF
cdr3_nt: TGTGCCAGCAGCTCCGCGGGAACTGGGTACAATGAGCAGTTCTTC
v_call: TRBV7-9
clone_size: .
d_call: .
j_call: TRBJ2-1

cdr3_aa: CASSSRRRHSNEKLFF
cdr3_nt: TGTGCCAGCAGTTCGCGACGGAGGCACAGTAATGAAAAACTGTTTTTT
v_call: TRBV25-1
clone_size: .
d_call: .
j_call: TRBJ1-4

cdr3_aa: CASSQGQGMSGYTF
cdr3_nt: TGTGCCAGCAGCCAAGGACAGGGGATGTCTGGCTACACCTTC
v_call: TRBV14
clone_size: many
d_call: TRBD1
j_call: TRBJ1-2

cdr3_aa: CASRNRNSPLHF
cdr3_nt: TGTGCCAGCAGGAATAGGAATTCACCCCTCCACTTT
v_call: TRBV25-1
clone_size: .
d_call: .
j_call: TRBJ1-6

cdr3_aa: CASSVQDRGHPGYTF
cdr3_nt: TGTGCCAGCAGTGTTCAAGACAGGGGGCATCCTGGCTACACCTTC
v_call: TRBV2
clone_size: many
d_call: TRBD1
j_call: TRBJ1-2

cdr3_aa: CAWSDRPYEQYF
cdr3_nt: TGTGCCTGGAGCGACAGGCCCTACGAGCAGTACTTC
v_call: TRBV7-9
clone_size: few
d_call: .
j_call: TRBJ2-7

cdr3_aa: CASSPRGGDEQYF
cdr3_nt: TGTGCCAGCAGCCCGAGGGGCGGGGACGAGCAGTACTTC
v_call: TRBV4-2
clone_size: .
d_call: .
j_call: TRBJ2-7

cdr3_aa: CASSQDTGIQPQHF
cdr3_nt: TGTGCCAGCAGCCAAGATACAGGGATTCAGCCCCAGCATTTT
v_call: TRBV3-1
clone_size: many
d_call: .
j_call: TRBJ1-5

cdr3_aa: CASSWGTGRNTIYF
cdr3_nt: TGTGCCAGCAGCTGGGGGACAGGTAGAAACACCATATATTTT
v_call: TRBV7-3
clone_size: .
d_call: TRBD1
j_call: TRBJ1-3

cdr3_aa: CATSDGLGNQPQHF
cdr3_nt: TGTGCCACCAGTGACGGCCTGGGCAATCAGCCCCAGCATTTT
v_call: TRBV24-1
clone_size: .
d_call: .
j_call: TRBJ1-5

cdr3_aa: CSASGDGTGNTIYF
cdr3_nt: TGCAGCGCCTCAGGGGACGGAACTGGAAACACCATATATTTT
v_call: TRBV29-1
clone_size: few
d_call: .
j_call: TRBJ1-3

cdr3_aa: CASSQEGVQPQHF
cdr3_nt: TGTGCCAGCAGCCAAGAGGGAGTTCAGCCCCAGCATTTT
v_call: TRBV3-1
clone_size: .
d_call: .
j_call: TRBJ1-5

cdr3_aa: CASSANRVRGYGYTF
cdr3_nt: TGTGCCAGCAGCGCTAACAGGGTTAGGGGCTATGGCTACACCTTC
v_call: TRBV25-1
clone_size: .
d_call: .
j_call: TRBJ1-2

cdr3_aa: CAIRDPGRNYGYTF
cdr3_nt: TGTGCCATCCGGGACCCCGGGCGTAACTATGGCTACACCTTC
v_call: TRBV10-3
clone_size: many
d_call: .
j_call: TRBJ1-2

cdr3_aa: CASQVNQANYGYTF
cdr3_nt: TGTGCCAGCCAAGTAAACCAAGCTAACTATGGCTACACCTTC
v_call: TRBV25-1
clone_size: .
d_call: .
j_call: TRBJ1-2

cdr3_aa: CASSPLDRKNAGNTIYF
cdr3_nt: TGCGCCAGCAGCCCTTTGGACAGGAAGAATGCTGGAAACACCATATATTTT
v_call: TRBV5-1
clone_size: many
d_call: TRBD1
j_call: TRBJ1-3

cdr3_aa: CAWGQRGPGELFF
cdr3_nt: TGTGCCTGGGGGCAGAGGGGACCCGGGGAGCTGTTTTTT
v_call: TRBV19
clone_size: .
d_call: .
j_call: TRBJ2-2

cdr3_aa: CASSYKWDRDHEQYF
cdr3_nt: TGTGCCAGCAGCTACAAATGGGACAGGGACCACGAGCAGTACTTC
v_call: TRBV7-9
clone_size: few
d_call: TRBD1
j_call: TRBJ2-7

cdr3_aa: CASSVGEETQYF
cdr3_nt: TGTGCCAGCAGCGTGGGTGAAGAGACCCAGTACTTC
v_call: TRBV9
clone_size: many
d_call: .
j_call: TRBJ2-5

cdr3_aa: CASTDETGDYGYTF
cdr3_nt: TGTGCCAGCACAGACGAGACAGGGGACTATGGCTACACCTTC
v_call: TRBV25-1
clone_size: .
d_call: TRBD1
j_call: TRBJ1-2

cdr3_aa: CASGGQGLSSPLHF
cdr3_nt: TGTGCCAGCGGGGGACAGGGGCTCAGTTCACCCCTCCACTTT
v_call: TRBV25-1
clone_size: .
d_call: TRBD1
j_call: TRBJ1-6

cdr3_aa: CASSPGGPGGFF
cdr3_nt: TGTGCCAGCAGCCCGGGGGGGCCTGGGGGGTTCTTT
v_call: TRBV7-2
clone_size: .
d_call: .
j_call: TRBJ1-1

cdr3_aa: CASSVDWETQYF
cdr3_nt: TGTGCCAGCAGCGTAGACTGGGAGACCCAGTACTTC
v_call: TRBV7-8
clone_size: many
d_call: .
j_call: TRBJ2-5

cdr3_aa: CASSWATEQYF
cdr3_nt: TGTGCCAGCAGCTGGGCAACCGAGCAGTACTTC
v_call: TRBV7-8
clone_size: many
d_call: .
j_call: TRBJ2-7

cdr3_aa: CASSLKGMNYGYTF
cdr3_nt: TGTGCCAGCAGCTTGAAGGGAATGAACTATGGCTACACCTTC
v_call: TRBV5-8
clone_size: few
d_call: .
j_call: TRBJ1-2

cdr3_aa: CSASFRTNTGELFF
cdr3_nt: TGCAGTGCTAGCTTCAGGACGAACACCGGGGAGCTGTTTTTT
v_call: TRBV20-1
clone_size: few
d_call: .
j_call: TRBJ2-2

cdr3_aa: CSVEDVRTSRRSSYGYTF
cdr3_nt: TGCAGCGTTGAAGATGTGAGAACCTCTCGACGGAGCTCCTATGGCTACACCTTC
v_call: TRBV29-1
clone_size: many
d_call: .
j_call: TRBJ1-2

cdr3_aa: CASSYSDGVNSPLHF
cdr3_nt: TGTGCCAGCAGTTACTCGGACGGGGTTAATTCACCCCTCCACTTT
v_call: TRBV6-5
clone_size: many
d_call: .
j_call: TRBJ1-6

cdr3_aa: CSAGGHQDQLFF
cdr3_nt: TGCAGTGCTGGCGGACATCAGGACCAACTGTTTTTT
v_call: TRBV20-1
clone_size: many
d_call: .
j_call: TRBJ1-4

cdr3_aa: CASSRLDYEQYF
cdr3_nt: TGTGCCAGCAGCCGGTTAGACTACGAGCAGTACTTC
v_call: TRBV7-8
clone_size: .
d_call: .
j_call: TRBJ2-7

cdr3_aa: CASSYRAGTQYF
cdr3_nt: TGTGCCAGCAGCTATAGGGCGGGGACCCAGTACTTC
v_call: TRBV7-9
clone_size: .
d_call: .
j_call: TRBJ2-5

cdr3_aa: CAISLGRWKLGNTIYF
cdr3_nt: TGTGCCATCAGTCTCGGACGGTGGAAGCTTGGAAACACCATATATTTT
v_call: TRBV10-3
clone_size: few
d_call: .
j_call: TRBJ1-3

cdr3_aa: CASRVGSGELFF
cdr3_nt: TGCGCCAGCAGAGTAGGGTCCGGGGAGCTGTTTTTT
v_call: TRBV5-1
clone_size: few
d_call: .
j_call: TRBJ2-2

cdr3_aa: CASGLSTGGRGTEAFF
cdr3_nt: TGTGCTAGTGGTTTGTCGACAGGGGGCCGGGGAACTGAAGCTTTCTTT
v_call: TRBV12-5
clone_size: many
d_call: TRBD1
j_call: TRBJ1-1

cdr3_aa: CASSYGTNAIYGYTF
cdr3_nt: TGTGCCAGCAGTTACGGGACGAATGCTATTTATGGCTACACCTTC
v_call: TRBV6-1
clone_size: .
d_call: .
j_call: TRBJ1-2

cdr3_aa: CSAPPTRSGEQYF
cdr3_nt: TGCAGTGCTCCCCCGACTAGATCGGGAGAGCAGTACTTC
v_call: TRBV20-1
clone_size: few
d_call: .
j_call: TRBJ2-7

cdr3_aa: CASSGQGGTGELFF
cdr3_nt: TGTGCCAGCAGTGGACAGGGAGGGACCGGGGAGCTGTTTTTT
v_call: TRBV25-1
clone_size: many
d_call: .
j_call: TRBJ2-2

cdr3_aa: CAAPLREGFYGYTF
cdr3_nt: TGTGCCGCACCACTCAGGGAAGGATTCTATGGCTACACCTTC
v_call: TRBV7-9
clone_size: few
d_call: .
j_call: TRBJ1-2

cdr3_aa: CASSSGLETQYF
cdr3_nt: TGTGCCAGCAGTAGCGGGCTTGAGACCCAGTACTTC
v_call: TRBV27
clone_size: few
d_call: .
j_call: TRBJ2-5

cdr3_aa: CASSFGIDYEQYF
cdr3_nt: TGTGCCAGCAGCTTTGGCATAGACTACGAGCAGTACTTC
v_call: TRBV7-9
clone_size: many
d_call: .
j_call: TRBJ2-7

cdr3_aa: CASSSLYGGQPQHF
cdr3_nt: TGTGCCAGCAGTTCACTTTATGGGGGTCAGCCCCAGCATTTT
v_call: TRBV6-5
clone_size: .
d_call: .
j_call: TRBJ1-5